This T cell receptor beta chain was identified during a study of long-term antiretroviral therapy in people with HIV. Trimming cost V 4 bases and J 3 bases, with 9 bases left between them. The CDR3 runs to 13 residues. Germline CDR1 is MNHEY and CDR2 is SMNVEV (reference sequence). Running of the v3.0 immunoSEQ assay took place at survey level. Researchers set sequencing to target about 35,000-55,000 T-cell genomes per sample. Profiled with immunoSEQ multiplex PCR; TCRdb holds only in-frame clones, not every one. Of 38,000 or so clones in the sample, over 75% were seen once. Study results and caveats: Blood dating 2004 to 2017 may reflect older ART regimens.

The sample holds a few counts of this clone. The antigen remains undetermined. Other DNA sequences of this sample code for an identical CDR3. The sequence came from a man younger than 30 with HIV. This chain uses TRBV27 with TRBJ1-2; D might be TRBD1 (5 bases). Sequenced here: unsorted PBMCs, sampled 1.5 years after starting antiretroviral therapy. The CDR3 reads CASSSGTDYGYTF. As DNA, the CDR3 is TGTGCCAGCAGTTCCGGGACGGACTATGGCTACACCTTC.